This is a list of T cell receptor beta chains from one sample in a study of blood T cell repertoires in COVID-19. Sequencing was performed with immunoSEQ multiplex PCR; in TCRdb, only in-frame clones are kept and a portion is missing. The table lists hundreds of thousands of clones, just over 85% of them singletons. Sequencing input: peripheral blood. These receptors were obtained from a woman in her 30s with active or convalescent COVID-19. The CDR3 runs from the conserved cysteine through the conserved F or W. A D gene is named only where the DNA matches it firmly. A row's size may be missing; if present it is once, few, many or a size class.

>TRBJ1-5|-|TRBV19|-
TGTGCCAGTAAACAGCAAAATAGCAATCAGCCCCAGCATTTT
CASKQQNSNQPQHF
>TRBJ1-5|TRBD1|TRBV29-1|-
TGCAGCGTTGTCGAGACAGGGGGCTTGGATCAGCCCCAGCATTTT
CSVVETGGLDQPQHF
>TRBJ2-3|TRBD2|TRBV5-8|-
TGTGCCAGCAGCTCCGGGACTAGCGGTGCCACAGATACGCAGTATTTT
CASSSGTSGATDTQYF
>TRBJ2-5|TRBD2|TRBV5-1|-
TGCGCCAGCAACCCGGGGGGAGGGGAAGAGACCCAGTACTTC
CASNPGGGEETQYF
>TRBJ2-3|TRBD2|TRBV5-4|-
TGTGCCAGCAGCTCAGCCGGACTAGCGGGAGTGGATACGCAGTATTTT
CASSSAGLAGVDTQYF
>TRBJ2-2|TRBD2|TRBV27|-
TGTGCCAGCACCCCTTTTCGGGGGGATGGCCCCGGGGAGCTGTTTTTT
CASTPFRGDGPGELFF
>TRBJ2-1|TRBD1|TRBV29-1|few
TGCAGCGTTGTGGGGACAGGAGCCCTGAAAGTCTACAATGAGCAGTTCTTC
CSVVGTGALKVYNEQFF
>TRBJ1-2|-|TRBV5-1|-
TGCGCCAGCAGCTCCGGGAGAGACAACTATGGCTACACCTTC
CASSSGRDNYGYTF
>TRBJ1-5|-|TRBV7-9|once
TGTGCCAGCAGCTTAAGCGGCAGACTAGGTCAGCCCCAGCATTTT
CASSLSGRLGQPQHF
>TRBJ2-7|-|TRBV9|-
TGTGCCAGCAGCGTAGAAGAAGGGGGCTACGAGCAGTACTTC
CASSVEEGGYEQYF
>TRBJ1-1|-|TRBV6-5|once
TGTGCCAGCAGTTACGGCAGGGGTGTCGCTTTCTTT
CASSYGRGVAFF
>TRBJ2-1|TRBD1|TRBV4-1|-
TGCGCCAGCAGCCAAGAAGGGGACAGACCATACAATGAGCAGTTCTTC
CASSQEGDRPYNEQFF
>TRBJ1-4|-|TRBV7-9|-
TGTGCCAGCAGCACTACCATGGCAACTAATGAAAAACTGTTTTTT
CASSTTMATNEKLFF
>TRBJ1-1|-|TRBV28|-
TGTGCCAGCAGTACCCCCGACTGGAACACTGAAGCTTTCTTT
CASSTPDWNTEAFF
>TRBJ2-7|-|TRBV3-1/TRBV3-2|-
TGTGCCAGCAGCCAAGAGGGGCGCATCGAGCAGTACTTC
CASSQEGRIEQYF
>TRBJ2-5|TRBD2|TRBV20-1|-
TGCAGTGCTAGTTTAGCGGGGGGGCGAGAGACCCAGTACTTC
CSASLAGGRETQYF
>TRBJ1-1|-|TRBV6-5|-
TGTGCCAGCAGCTTCAGGGGTCCAGCTGAAGCTTTCTTT
CASSFRGPAEAFF
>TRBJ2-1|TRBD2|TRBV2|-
TGTGCCAGCAGCCCCAGACTAGCGGGAGTGACCTACAATGAGCAGTTCTTC
CASSPRLAGVTYNEQFF
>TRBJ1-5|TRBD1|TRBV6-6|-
TGTGCCAGCAGCCGATCGACAGGGGATATGGATCAGCCCCAGCATTTT
CASSRSTGDMDQPQHF
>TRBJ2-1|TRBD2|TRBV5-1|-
TGCGCCAGCAGCTTGGACGGGGGGGCACACAATGAGCAGTTCTTC
CASSLDGGAHNEQFF
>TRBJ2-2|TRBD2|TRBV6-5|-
TGTGCCAGCAGTTACTCAGTAGCGGGAGGGCCATGGGAGCTGTTTTTT
CASSYSVAGGPWELFF
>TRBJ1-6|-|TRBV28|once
TGTGCCAGCAGTTTAAGGGTTGGGTGGCAGGGTAGCTCACCCCTCCACTTT
CASSLRVGWQGSSPLHF
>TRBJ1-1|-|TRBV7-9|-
TGTGCCAGCAGCTTACTCGGTAACACTGAAGCTTTCTTT
CASSLLGNTEAFF
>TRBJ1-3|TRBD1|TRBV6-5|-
TGTGCCAGCAGGCAGGGGGCTGGAAACACCATATATTTT
CASRQGAGNTIYF
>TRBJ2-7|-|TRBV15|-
TGTGCCACCATCACCGAGGGCTCTTCCCTCGAGCAGTACTTC
CATITEGSSLEQYF
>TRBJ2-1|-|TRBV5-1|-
TGCGCCAGCAGCTTTTCTAGCGAGATCTCCTACAATGAGCAGTTCTTC
CASSFSSEISYNEQFF
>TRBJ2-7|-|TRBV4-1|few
TGCGCCAGCAGCCAAGCCCCCCACGGCGGTTTCTCCTACGAGCAGTACTTC
CASSQAPHGGFSYEQYF
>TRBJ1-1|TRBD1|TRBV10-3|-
TGTGCCATCAGTGACTTTCCAGGGGGGCTGAATCAGGCGGACACTGAAGCTTTCTTT
CAISDFPGGLNQADTEAFF
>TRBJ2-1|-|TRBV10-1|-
TGCGCCAGCAGTGTGCAGGGGTCCTACAATGAGCAGTTCTTC
CASSVQGSYNEQFF
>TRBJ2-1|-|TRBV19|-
TGTGCCAGTATGGCGGAGCTATACAATGAGCAGTTCTTC
CASMAELYNEQFF
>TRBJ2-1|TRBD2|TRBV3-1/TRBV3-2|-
TGTGCCAGCAGCCAAGATCGATGGACTAGCGGGAGAATCAACGATGAGCAGTTCTTC
CASSQDRWTSGRINDEQFF
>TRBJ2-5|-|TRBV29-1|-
TGCAGCGTTGGGACACAGTCCCAAGAGACCCAGTACTTC
CSVGTQSQETQYF
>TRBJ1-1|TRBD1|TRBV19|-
TGTGCCAGTAGGCACCCCCCACAGGGGTCCATGAACACTGAAGCTTTCTTT
CASRHPPQGSMNTEAFF
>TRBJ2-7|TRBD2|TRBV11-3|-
TGTGCCAGCAGCATGCATTCTAGCGGGAGCAACGAGCAGTACTTC
CASSMHSSGSNEQYF
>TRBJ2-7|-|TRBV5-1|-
TGCGCCAGCAGCTTGGGGTCTACCTACGAGCAGTACTTC
CASSLGSTYEQYF
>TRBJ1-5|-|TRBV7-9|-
TGTGCCAGCAGCTTAGCGCCCGGGGACAATCAGCCCCAGCATTTT
CASSLAPGDNQPQHF
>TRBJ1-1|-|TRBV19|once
TGTGCCAGTTCATCAGGCTGGAACACTGAAGCTTTCTTT
CASSSGWNTEAFF
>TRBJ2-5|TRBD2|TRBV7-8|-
TGTGCCAGCGGACTAGCGGGGCGAGAGACCCAGTACTTC
CASGLAGRETQYF
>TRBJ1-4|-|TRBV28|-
TGTGCCAGCAGTCCTACGTATGAAAAACTGTTTTTT
CASSPTYEKLFF
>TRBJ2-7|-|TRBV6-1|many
TGTGCCAGCAGTGAAGAGGCGGGGTCGGCCTACGAGCAGTACTTC
CASSEEAGSAYEQYF
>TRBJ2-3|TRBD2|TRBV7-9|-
TGTGCCAGCAGCCCCTCGCTAGCGGGAACAGATACGCAGTATTTT
CASSPSLAGTDTQYF
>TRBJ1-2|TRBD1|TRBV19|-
TGTGCCAGTAGTCTCCGGGACAGCGATGGCTACACCTTC
CASSLRDSDGYTF
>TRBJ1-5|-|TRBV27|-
TGTGCCAGCAGTCCAATCCCCGGGAGGGACTGGCAGCCCCAGCATTTT
CASSPIPGRDWQPQHF
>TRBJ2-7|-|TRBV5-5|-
TGTGCCAGCAGCTTGGTGCAGGGCTACGAGCAGTACTTC
CASSLVQGYEQYF
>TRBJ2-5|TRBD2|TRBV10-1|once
TGCGCCAGCAGTGAAAGTTTGGCTAGCGGGGGTGAGACCCAGTACTTC
CASSESLASGGETQYF
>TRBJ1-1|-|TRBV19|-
TGTGCCAGTACCCATAGGGGTAGGGTCACTGAAGCTTTCTTT
CASTHRGRVTEAFF
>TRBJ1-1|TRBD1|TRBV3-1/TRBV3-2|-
TGTGCCAGCAGCCAAGGGACAGGCAACACTGAAGCTTTCTTT
CASSQGTGNTEAFF
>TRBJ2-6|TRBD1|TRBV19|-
TGTGCCAGTAGTGGGACAGTCAGCTCTGGGGCCAACGTCCTGACTTTC
CASSGTVSSGANVLTF
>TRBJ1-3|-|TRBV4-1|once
TGCGCCAGCAGCCAAAACTCGGGAGGGGCTAACTCTGGAAACACCATATATTTT
CASSQNSGGANSGNTIYF
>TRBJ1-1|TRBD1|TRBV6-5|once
TGTGCCAGCACCGGGACAGGACCGAACACTGAAGCTTTCTTT
CASTGTGPNTEAFF
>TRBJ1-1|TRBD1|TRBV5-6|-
TGTGCCAGCAGCTTGGTGTCGACAGGGGTATGGACTGAAGCTTTCTTT
CASSLVSTGVWTEAFF
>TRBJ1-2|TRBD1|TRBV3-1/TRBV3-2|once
TGTGCCAGCAGCCAAGATAGGCGGTACAGGGGCGGCTACACCTTC
CASSQDRRYRGGYTF